This entry lists 21 T cell receptor beta chains sequenced from one sample in a study of T cell responses to AZD1222 COVID-19 vaccine. TCRdb's table, derived via immunoSEQ multiplex PCR, lists solely in-frame clones and lacks some. The sample shows some 110,000 clones, over 75% of them seen only once. Source: peripheral blood, taken on day 0 of AZD1222 vaccination. The receptors stem from an adult in good health.

This chain connects TRBV10-3 to TRBJ1-3, with D possibly being TRBD1 (6 bases). CDR3 size: 16 residues. V lost 10 bases and J lost 1, with 20 bases in between. Germline V lookup: CDR1 ENHRY, CDR2 SYGVKD. The CDR3 here is CATQTDRKVSGNTIYF. CDR3 nucleotide sequence: TGTGCCACCCAAACTGACAGGAAGGTATCTGGAAACACCATATATTTT.

This sequence joins TRBV5-1 and TRBJ2-1; a weak D match, TRBD1 (5 bases). Germline V gene data show CDR1 as SGHRS and CDR2 as YFSETQ. The V end lost 4 bases, the J end lost 8 bases, and 19 bases lay between the germline ends. The CDR3 contains 15 residues. The CDR3 loop is CASSRVGQGDHEQFF. The CDR3, as DNA: TGCGCCAGCAGCCGGGTGGGGCAGGGTGATCATGAGCAGTTCTTC.

The chain employs TRBV19 and TRBJ1-2; maybe TRBD1 (6 bases). This CDR3 has 12 amino acids. CDR1 and CDR2 (germline): LNHDA, SQIVND (reference sequence). V was pared by 8 bases and J by 7 bases, with 14 bases between. In DNA form, the CDR3 reads TGTGCCAGTGGGGACATCGCCTCTGGCTACACCTTC. Translated, it gives CASGDIASGYTF. The whole variable domain, remainder taken from reference TRBV19 and TRBJ1-2, is DGGITQSPKYLFRKEGQNVTLSCEQNLNHDAMYWYRQDPGQGLRLIYYSQIVNDFQKGDIAEGYSVSREKKESFPLTVTSAQKNPTAFYLCASGDIASGYTFGSGTRLTVV.

This chain connects TRBV7-2 to TRBJ2-7, with D perhaps matching TRBD2 (5 bases). Germline V lookup: CDR1 SGHTA, CDR2 FQGNSA. V dropped 5 bases and J dropped 2 bases, with 16 bases sitting between them. The CDR3 loop spans 15 amino acids. The CDR3: CASSTAASSTYEQYF. CDR3 DNA: TGTGCCAGCAGCACAGCGGCTAGTTCTACCTACGAGCAGTACTTC.

The V call is TRBV18, the J call TRBJ2-5; D is perhaps TRBD2 (6 bases). Trimming stripped 1 base from V and 4 bases from J, with 13 bases between. The germline V gene has CDR1 KGHSH and CDR2 LQKENI. The CDR3 is 15 residues long. The DNA of the CDR3 is TGTGCCAGCTCACCACGAAGTGGAGGGTCAGAGACCCAGTACTTC. Translated: CASSPRSGGSETQYF.

The genes are TRBV24-1 and TRBJ2-1, with 11 bases fitting TRBD1. V dropped 5 bases and J dropped 5; count of bases not matched to a gene: 19. CDR1 KGHDR and CDR2 SFDVKD come from the germline V gene. The CDR3 is made up of 20 amino acids. DNA of the CDR3: TGTGCCACCAGTGCCCCTGCCGGGACAGGGGGTGGGCGCGGCCACAATGAGCAGTTCTTC. Protein: CATSAPAGTGGGRGHNEQFF.

The chain combines TRBV29-1 with TRBJ1-2; D gene ambiguous. Per germline, CDR1 SQVTM and CDR2 ANQGSEA. The CDR3 covers 13 residues. V lost 4 bases and J 0 bases, leaving 9 bases between the germline ends. The DNA for the CDR3 is TGCAGCGTTGTGGACGCCGCTAACTATGGCTACACCTTC. Protein sequence: CSVVDAANYGYTF. The variable domain in full, with the rest retrieved from reference TRBV29-1 and TRBJ1-2, is SAVISQKPSRDICQRGTSLTIQCQVDSQVTMMFWYRQQPGQSLTLIATANQGSEATYESGFVIDKFPISRPNLTFSTLTVSNMSPEDSSIYLCSVVDAANYGYTFGSGTRLTVV.

This chain uses TRBV7-3 with TRBJ1-2, with 7 bases fitting TRBD1. Losses at the gene ends were 5 bases for V and 5 bases for J; bases not matched to a gene: 5. The CDR3 totals 13 residues. Germline V gene sequence: CDR1 SGHTA, CDR2 FQGTGA. Here the CDR3 DNA reads TGTGCCAGCAGCCCAGGGGGTCAGTATGGCTACACCTTC. Translated: CASSPGGQYGYTF.

This chain joins TRBV21-1 and TRBJ1-3; the DNA was not compared with TRBD1, the D call given in the table. TRBV21-1 is marked as a pseudogene. This CDR3 has 20 amino acids. The CDR3 DNA follows: TGTGCCAGCAGCAAAGAGGCGCTAAACAGGCACTCGAGCTCTGGAAACACCATATATTTT. Protein: CASSKEALNRHSSSGNTIYF.

The chain recombines TRBV6-2 or TRBV6-3 with TRBJ1-2; 8 bases agree with TRBD1. After removal of 2 bases from V and 6 bases from J, the junction contained 2 bases not matched to a gene. The germline CDR1 and CDR2 sequences are MNHEY and SVGEGT. The CDR3 runs to 13 residues. This CDR3 reads CASSYPTGDGYTF. DNA for the CDR3: TGTGCCAGCAGTTACCCGACAGGGGATGGCTACACCTTC.

This chain links TRBV6-4 with TRBJ2-1; D gene uncertain. The CDR3 has 16 residues. Trimming removed 0 bases from V and 0 bases from J, with 9 bases in between. From germline, CDR1 is MRHNA and CDR2 SNTAGT. The DNA for the CDR3 is TGTGCCAGCAGTGACTCGGTCTCAGGCTCCTACAATGAGCAGTTCTTC. As protein: CASSDSVSGSYNEQFF.

J is TRBJ2-2 and V is TRBV11-3; D unclear. The V gene's germline CDR1 is SGHNT and CDR2 YENEEA. CDR3 length: 13 residues. Trimming took off 3 bases at V and 2 bases at J, with 4 bases between the two ends. CDR3: CASSLANTGELFF. CDR3 nucleotide sequence: TGTGCCAGCAGCTTGGCTAACACCGGGGAGCTGTTTTTT.

This chain connects TRBV6-2 or TRBV6-3 to TRBJ2-1; TRBD2 matches 8 bases. This CDR3 region has 14 residues. Looked up from germline, CDR1 is MNHEY and CDR2 is SVGEGT. With 2 bases clipped from V and 6 bases from J, the junction kept 3 bases outside the gene matches. This CDR3 is CASSYREGPNEQFF. For the CDR3, the DNA is TGTGCCAGCAGTTACCGGGAGGGACCCAATGAGCAGTTCTTC.

This clone turned up a few times. The chain links TRBV6-1 to TRBJ1-2, with 7 bases that match TRBD1. The CDR3 totals 12 residues. With 3 bases clipped from V and 8 bases from J, the junction kept 3 bases outside the gene matches. Germline CDR1 reads MNHNS; CDR2 reads SASEGT. CDR3: CASSDTGEGYTF. The CDR3, as DNA: TGTGCCAGCAGTGATACAGGGGAGGGCTACACCTTC.

The J gene is TRBJ1-1, the V gene TRBV11-3, with a weak D call TRBD1 (5 bases). The V end was cut by 4 bases, the J end by 0 bases, with 18 bases between. This CDR3 has 17 amino acids. Germline V gene data show CDR1 as SGHNT and CDR2 as YENEEA. The CDR3 coding sequence is TGTGCCAGCAGCTGGAGACCGACAGCCAATATGAACACTGAAGCTTTCTTT. Its translation: CASSWRPTANMNTEAFF.

This clone was seen a handful of times. This chain uses TRBV28 with TRBJ1-1; a weak D match, TRBD1 (6 bases). Germline V gives CDR1 MDHEN, CDR2 SYDVKM. The CDR3 covers 14 residues. V was cut by 6 bases and J by 1 base, with 12 bases left in between. CDR3 sequence reads: CASSPGGWNTEAFF. CDR3 DNA sequence: TGTGCCAGCAGCCCCGGGGGCTGGAACACTGAAGCTTTCTTT.

The chain carries TRBV5-1 and TRBJ2-2, with TRBD2 matching over 9 bases. The germline V gene encodes CDR1 SGHRS and CDR2 YFSETQ. V lost 3 bases and J lost 7; bases outside the gene matches: 7. This CDR3 has 15 residues. The CDR3 DNA is TGCGCCAGCAGCTATAGCGGGAGTGATGACGGGGAGCTGTTTTTT. This sequence encodes CASSYSGSDDGELFF.

This clone was recorded a few times. The rearrangement joins TRBV11-3 to TRBJ2-2, with 11 bases fitting TRBD2. The CDR3 spans 15 residues. V lost 5 bases, J lost 5 bases, and 4 bases stayed unmatched. The germline V gene encodes CDR1 SGHNT and CDR2 YENEEA. The CDR3: CASSPGTSGTGELFF. The CDR3 nucleotides are TGTGCCAGCAGCCCAGGGACTAGCGGAACCGGGGAGCTGTTTTTT.

The genes are TRBV6-5 and TRBJ1-6, with TRBD1 as a possible D gene (6 bases). CDR3 length: 15 residues. Germline-derived CDR1 and CDR2 are MNHEY and SVGAGI. Trimming took off 6 bases at V and 3 bases at J, with 12 bases between the two ends. CDR3 amino acids: CASRPDRNYNSPLHF. The DNA of the CDR3 is TGTGCCAGCAGGCCCGACAGGAACTATAATTCACCCCTCCACTTT.

The chain recombines TRBV28 with TRBJ1-6; perhaps TRBD1 as D (5 bases). The V and J ends lost 5 bases and 8 bases respectively, with 13 bases between them. The CDR3 sequence is 14 residues long. Germline V gives CDR1 MDHEN, CDR2 SYDVKM. The CDR3 DNA follows: TGTGCCAGCAGTCCACTCTTGGGGGATTCACCCCTCCACTTT. Its protein is CASSPLLGDSPLHF.

The chain links TRBV27 to TRBJ2-1; D is perhaps TRBD1 (6 bases). Germline CDR1 reads MNHEY; CDR2 reads SMNVEV (reference sequence). This CDR3 has 13 amino acids. V shed 6 bases and J shed 7 bases, with 13 bases lying between them. The CDR3 protein is CASSIRGRNEQFF. The CDR3 nucleotides read TGTGCCAGCAGCATCAGGGGTCGGAATGAGCAGTTCTTC.